This T cell receptor beta chain was found in a study of metastatic and nonmetastatic thyroid tumors. From the PCR reads, TCRdb re-called clones with MiXCR. The table has some 14,000 clones, 25% to 30% seen once; the top ten hold about 50%. Trimming cost V 4 bases and J 2 bases; bases outside gene matches: 14. CDR1 is KGHSH, CDR2 LQKENI, per germline. The CDR3 covers 19 residues. Thyroid surgery was preceded by no treatment in any patient. Sequencing was performed on tumor tissue. This chain uses TRBV18 with TRBJ2-7, with 13 bases lining up with TRBD2. The receptor comes from a male donor with papillary thyroid cancer or a benign thyroid nodule (not recorded which). Some clones in this sample may be carry-over from other donors' samples. CDR3 sequence: CASSLKGGSGLAGPYEQYF. The CDR3 bases are TGTGCCAGCTCACTCAAAGGGGGGTCGGGACTAGCGGGACCCTACGAGCAGTACTTC.